This entry lists 20 T cell receptor beta chains sequenced from one sample in a study of T cell repertoires in cytomegalovirus infection. Their specific antigens are unknown. Each CDR3 protein is one row after TCRdb ran MiXCR on the reads. The data show approximately 590,000 distinct CDR3 sequences, around 40% seen once. The material was cultured PBMCs, obtained from culture after CMV antigen stimulation. The receptors stem from a human donor in good health (CMV status not recorded). Some clones in this sample may be carry-over from other donors' samples.

The rearrangement uses TRBV7-8 and TRBJ2-5; TRBD2 matches 8 bases. Per germline, CDR1 SGHVS and CDR2 FQNEAQ. V was pared by 10 bases and J by 7 bases, with 17 bases of the junction left unmatched. The CDR3 is 15 amino acids. In nucleotides, the CDR3 is TGTGCCACCGCAGACCCTACGGGGGGGGCAGGGACCCAGTACTTC. Protein sequence: CATADPTGGAGTQYF.

The rearrangement uses TRBV10-3 and TRBJ2-3, with 7 nucleotides matching TRBD1. After removal of 4 bases from V and 0 bases from J, the junction contained 4 bases not matched to a gene. This CDR3 has 15 amino acids. Germline CDR1 ENHRY, CDR2 SYGVKD. The CDR3 protein is CAISVGTVSTDTQYF. The DNA for the CDR3 is TGTGCCATCAGTGTCGGGACAGTTAGCACAGATACGCAGTATTTT.

This clonotype was counted ten times or more. J is TRBJ1-2 and V is TRBV7-9; D unclear. The germline gives CDR1 SEHNR, CDR2 FQNEAQ (reference sequence). The CDR3 has 13 amino acids. Trimming took 1 base from V and 4 from J, leaving 7 bases between them. CDR3 sequence reads: CASSLEWRYGYTF. In DNA form, the CDR3 reads TGTGCCAGCAGCTTAGAATGGCGCTATGGCTACACCTTC.

V and J are TRBV6-5 and TRBJ2-7; D may match TRBD1 or TRBD2 (5 bases each). Per the germline V gene, CDR1 is MNHEY and CDR2 is SVGAGI. Trimming removed 6 bases at V and 6 bases at J, with 9 bases between. The CDR3 runs 11 residues. CDR3 region: CASSRGVEQYF. DNA for the CDR3: TGTGCCAGCAGCCGAGGGGTCGAGCAGTACTTC.

The rearrangement joins TRBV7-2 to TRBJ2-1; 12 positions match TRBD2. The CDR3 has 17 amino acids. V trimming: 5 bases; J trimming: 2 bases; junction bases outside the gene matches: 7. Germline lookup yields CDR1 SGHTA and CDR2 FQGNSA. The CDR3 loop is CASSPTRLAGAYNEQFF. The CDR3 DNA reads TGTGCCAGCAGCCCAACCCGACTAGCGGGGGCCTACAATGAGCAGTTCTTC.

The V call is TRBV7-2, the J call TRBJ2-7; 9 nucleotides line up with TRBD1. The junction had 9 bases not matched to a gene; V was cut back by 3 bases and J by 6 bases. The CDR3 extends over 15 amino acids. Germline V CDR1 and CDR2: SGHTA, FQGNSA. The CDR3: CASSFQRDRVGEQYF. In DNA, the CDR3 is TGTGCCAGCAGCTTCCAACGGGACAGGGTGGGCGAGCAGTACTTC.

This clonotype has only a few counts. This sequence joins TRBV20-1 and TRBJ2-3; D is unclear. V was clipped by 0 bases and J by 1 base, with 8 bases between them. The CDR3 consists of 14 residues. Germline V gene sequence: CDR1 DFQATT, CDR2 SNEGSKA (reference sequence). The CDR3 sequence: CSARDRARTDTQYF. The CDR3 nucleotides read TGCAGTGCTAGAGATCGCGCCCGCACAGATACGCAGTATTTT.

The count of this clonotype is one. The rearrangement joins TRBV19 to TRBJ2-5; TRBD2 agrees at 15 bases. Germline V CDR1 and CDR2: LNHDA, SQIVND (reference sequence). V trimming: 2 bases; J trimming: 2 bases; junction bases outside the gene matches: 6. The CDR3 has 18 amino acids. CDR3 protein: CASSIMGLAGGVQETQYF. CDR3 in DNA: TGTGCCAGTAGTATAATGGGACTAGCGGGAGGAGTGCAAGAGACCCAGTACTTC. Combining the CDR3 with reference TRBV19 and TRBJ2-5 gives the whole variable domain DGGITQSPKYLFRKEGQNVTLSCEQNLNHDAMYWYRQDPGQGLRLIYYSQIVNDFQKGDIAEGYSVSREKKESFPLTVTSAQKNPTAFYLCASSIMGLAGGVQETQYFGPGTRLLVL.

The CDR3 DNA is TGTGCCAGCAGTTACCGGGACACCTCCTACGAGCAGTACTTC. The encoded protein is CASSYRDTSYEQYF. This chain connects TRBV6-2 or TRBV6-3 to TRBJ2-7; D perhaps matches TRBD1 (6 bases). Germline CDR1 and CDR2: MNHEY and SVGEGT. The CDR3 has 14 amino acids. The V end was cut by 2 bases, the J end by 0 bases, with 8 bases between.

The genes are TRBV18 and TRBJ1-1; D is unresolved. Trimming took 3 bases from V and 1 from J, leaving 9 bases between them. Germline lookup yields CDR1 KGHSH and CDR2 LQKENI. The CDR3 is 14 residues long. Here the CDR3 DNA reads TGTGCCAGCTCACCGTTTTCGGGGAACACTGAAGCTTTCTTT. Protein sequence: CASSPFSGNTEAFF.

V usage is TRBV10-2 and J usage is TRBJ2-1; 9 bases match TRBD2. This CDR3 is built from 16 residues. Looked up from germline, CDR1 is WSHSY and CDR2 is SAAADI. V trimming: 0 bases; J trimming: 8 bases; junction bases outside the gene matches: 8. The CDR3 region has the DNA TGCGCCAGCAGTGAGTCGAGCGGGGCGGGGGGGCATGAGCAGTTCTTC. Residues: CASSESSGAGGHEQFF.

This clonotype was seen a handful of times. The rearrangement uses TRBV6-1 and TRBJ1-2, with 9 nucleotides matching TRBD1. In germline, CDR1 is MNHNS, CDR2 SASEGT. This CDR3 has 17 residues. Trimming cost V 10 bases and J 3 bases; bases outside gene matches: 18. CDR3 loop: CATTPGTGRTGYYGYTF. CDR3 in DNA: TGTGCCACCACGCCCGGGACAGGGCGGACGGGGTACTATGGCTACACCTTC.

The rearrangement links TRBV6-1 to TRBJ2-5; D gene uncertain. The CDR3 extends over 13 amino acids. Germline V CDR1 and CDR2: MNHNS, SASEGT. V gave up 6 bases and J gave up 5 bases, with 13 bases separating them. CDR3 sequence reads: CASSPITAETQYF. DNA for the CDR3: TGTGCCAGCAGCCCCATCACCGCGGAGACCCAGTACTTC.

V gene TRBV5-1 combines with J gene TRBJ2-7, with D perhaps TRBD2 (6 bases). The germline gives CDR1 SGHRS, CDR2 YFSETQ. The CDR3 consists of 15 residues. Between the trimmed V and J ends, which lost 0 bases and 5 bases, there was a span of 15 bases. CDR3 protein: CASSLAAGTLDEQYF. CDR3 sequence (DNA): TGCGCCAGCAGCTTGGCTGCGGGGACCCTCGACGAGCAGTACTTC.

In its sample, this clonotype was seen a few times. The rearrangement links TRBV7-8 to TRBJ2-3, with D uncertain. The CDR3 totals 12 residues. Trimming left V 4 bases short and J 7 bases short, with 9 bases between. In germline, CDR1 is SGHVS, CDR2 FQNEAQ. CDR3 sequence reads: CASSSQRNTQYF. The DNA of the CDR3 is TGTGCCAGCAGCTCCCAGAGGAATACGCAGTATTTT.

This clonotype came up once. The chain couples TRBV6-8 to TRBJ2-7, with TRBD1 matching 7 bases. Germline V gene data show CDR1 as MNHGY and CDR2 as SAAAGT. The CDR3 is made up of 13 amino acids. V was pared by 4 bases and J by 4 bases, with 4 bases of the junction left unmatched. The CDR3 loop reads CASSSNRGYEQYF. The CDR3 region has the DNA TGTGCCAGCAGTTCCAACAGGGGATACGAGCAGTACTTC.

This clonotype occurred many times. The chain joins TRBV7-2 to TRBJ1-5; 7 bases agree with TRBD1. Unmatched junction bases numbered 6, after V lost 4 bases and J lost 3 bases. The CDR3 totals 15 residues. The germline gives CDR1 SGHTA, CDR2 FQGNSA. Written as DNA, the CDR3 is TGTGCCAGCAGCTCTCAGGGGGGGGTCAATCAGCCCCAGCATTTT. Translating it yields CASSSQGGVNQPQHF.

This clonotype has only one observation. The chain joins TRBV6-8 to TRBJ2-1; 9 bases map to TRBD2. Germline CDR1 is MNHGY and CDR2 is SAAAGT. CDR3 length equals 19 residues. With V trimmed by 4 bases and J by 1 base, 14 bases remained unmatched. CDR3 in amino acids: CASSSGGRGGLFSYNEQFF. CDR3 in DNA: TGTGCCAGCAGTTCCGGGGGGCGGGGGGGCCTTTTTTCCTACAATGAGCAGTTCTTC.

CDR3 sequence (DNA): TGTGCCAGCCGTCCCAGACAGACGAACACTGAAGCTTTCTTT. Protein sequence: CASRPRQTNTEAFF. The rearrangement uses TRBV6-1 and TRBJ1-1, with a weak D call TRBD1 (5 bases). V gave up 8 bases and J gave up 1 base, with 14 bases separating them. CDR3 size: 14 residues. Germline V gene sequence: CDR1 MNHNS, CDR2 SASEGT.

This clonotype was counted a few times. Written as DNA, the CDR3 is TGCGCCAGCAGCCAAGAGGCCAGGGTATCCGAGCAGTACTTC. Its translation is CASSQEARVSEQYF. This sequence joins TRBV4-1 and TRBJ2-7; perhaps TRBD1 as D (5 bases). CDR1 MGHRA and CDR2 YSYEKL come from the germline V gene. This CDR3 contains 14 residues. The V and J ends lost 0 bases and 6 bases respectively, with 12 bases between them.